This T cell receptor (beta chain) was sequenced during a study of cytomegalovirus exposure and HLA in healthy donors. In the PCR, 60 Vbeta and 13 Jbeta primers were used. Assay used: immunoSEQ multiplex PCR; TCRdb lists only in-frame clones, some missing. Of 200,000 to 250,000 clones listed, approximately 70% are singletons. From germline, CDR1 is LNHDA and CDR2 SQIVND (reference sequence). The CDR3 runs 13 residues. V lost 5 bases, J lost 2 bases, and 9 bases lay in between. Whereas donors were nominally healthy upon sampling, unrecorded immune exposures were probable. Sequencing was performed on PBMCs. The chain has TRBV19 and TRBJ1-1, with D uncertain. This receptor was identified in a woman in her thirties in good health and CMV-seronegative. CDR3 loop: CASSGYRNTEAFF. The CDR3 DNA sequence: TGTGCCAGTAGTGGATACAGAAACACTGAAGCTTTCTTT.